The clone carrying this TCR beta chain has just a few counts. Its antigen is unknown. This entry comes from a study of CD8 T cells in ankylosing spondylitis. TCRdb passed the 5' RACE reads through MiXCR, listing each CDR3 protein once. The sample contains about 64,000 distinct CDR3 sequences, approximately 6% of which appear only once. Regarding the study as a whole: Significantly higher representation of disease-linked clones was reported for matched ankylosing spondylitis synovial fluid.

Sequenced sample: synovial fluid, either unsorted or a sorted T cell fraction (not recorded which). The clonotype was recovered from a male donor with ankylosing spondylitis.

The CDR3 nucleotides read TGTGCCAGCAGCTTAGAGGGCATTAATTCAGATACGCAGTATTTT. Translated, it gives CASSLEGINSDTQYF. The chain is built from TRBV7-6 and TRBJ2-3; D gene unclear. The germline gives CDR1 SGHVS, CDR2 FNYEAQ. CDR3 length equals 15 residues. Trimming removed 1 base from V and 4 bases from J, with 12 bases in between.